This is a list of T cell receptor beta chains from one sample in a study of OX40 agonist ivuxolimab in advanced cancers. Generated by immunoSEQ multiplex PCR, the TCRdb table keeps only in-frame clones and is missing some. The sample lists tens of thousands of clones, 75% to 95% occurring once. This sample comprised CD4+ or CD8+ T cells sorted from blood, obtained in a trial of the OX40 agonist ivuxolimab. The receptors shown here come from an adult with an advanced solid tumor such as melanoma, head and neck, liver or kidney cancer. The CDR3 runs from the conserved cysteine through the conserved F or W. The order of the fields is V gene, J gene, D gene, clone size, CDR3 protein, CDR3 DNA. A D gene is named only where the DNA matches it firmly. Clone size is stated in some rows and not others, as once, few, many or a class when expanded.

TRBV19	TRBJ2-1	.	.	CASSKVGYNEQFF	TGTGCCAGTAGTAAGGTGGGGTACAATGAGCAGTTCTTC
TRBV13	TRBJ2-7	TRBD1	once	CASSLGQGNEQYF	TGTGCCAGCAGCTTAGGACAGGGGAACGAGCAGTACTTC
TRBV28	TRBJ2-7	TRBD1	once	CASSPGQGRYEQYF	TGTGCCAGCAGCCCCGGACAGGGGAGGTACGAGCAGTACTTC
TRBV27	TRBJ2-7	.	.	CASSGRESYEQYF	TGTGCCAGCAGTGGACGGGAGTCCTACGAGCAGTACTTC
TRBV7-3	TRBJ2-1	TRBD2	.	CASSLGGLAGNEQFF	TGTGCCAGCAGCTTAGGCGGACTAGCTGGCAATGAGCAGTTCTTC
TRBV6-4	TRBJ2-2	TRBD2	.	CASSPSGEGTGELFF	TGTGCCAGCAGTCCTAGCGGCGAAGGCACCGGGGAGCTGTTTTTT
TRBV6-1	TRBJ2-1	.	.	CASSEAGLSGSSYNEQFF	TGTGCCAGCAGTGAAGCGGGACTTTCGGGGAGCTCCTACAATGAGCAGTTCTTC
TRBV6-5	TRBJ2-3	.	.	CASSYSGDTQYF	TGTGCCAGCAGTTACAGCGGAGATACGCAGTATTTT
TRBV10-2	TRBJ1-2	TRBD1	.	CASSESGQYGYTF	TGCGCCAGCAGTGAGTCGGGACAGTATGGCTACACCTTC
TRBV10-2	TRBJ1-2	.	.	CASTDSRDYGYTF	TGCGCCAGCACGGATAGTAGGGACTATGGCTACACCTTC
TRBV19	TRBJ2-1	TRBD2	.	CASSRLAGSYNEQFF	TGTGCCAGTAGCAGACTAGCGGGCTCCTACAATGAGCAGTTCTTC
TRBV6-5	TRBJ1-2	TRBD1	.	CASSLTGGTNYGYTF	TGTGCCAGCAGTCTCACAGGGGGGACTAACTATGGCTACACCTTC
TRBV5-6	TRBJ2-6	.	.	CASSSIESGSSGANVLTF	TGTGCCAGCAGCTCGATTGAAAGTGGGTCCTCTGGGGCCAACGTCCTGACTTTC
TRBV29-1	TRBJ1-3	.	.	CSVVGGVFGNTIYF	TGCAGCGTTGTCGGCGGGGTGTTTGGAAACACCATATATTTT
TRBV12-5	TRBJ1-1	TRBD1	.	CASGYPGQGIGTEAFF	TGTGCTAGTGGTTATCCGGGACAGGGTATAGGGACTGAAGCTTTCTTT
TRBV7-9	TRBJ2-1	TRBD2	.	CASSPTSGRDAYNEQFF	TGTGCCAGCAGCCCTACGAGCGGGAGGGACGCCTACAATGAGCAGTTCTTC
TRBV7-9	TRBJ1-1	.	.	CASSGQAITEAFF	TGTGCCAGCAGCGGTCAGGCAATCACTGAAGCTTTCTTT
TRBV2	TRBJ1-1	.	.	CASTDRLNTEAFF	TGTGCCAGCACAGACAGGTTGAACACTGAAGCTTTCTTT
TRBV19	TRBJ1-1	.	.	CASSKTENTEAFF	TGTGCCAGTAGTAAGACAGAGAACACTGAAGCTTTCTTT
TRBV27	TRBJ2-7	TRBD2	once	CASSILAGGYEQYF	TGTGCCAGCAGTATCCTAGCGGGAGGGTATGAGCAGTACTTC
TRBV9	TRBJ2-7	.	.	CASSATPVGEQYF	TGTGCCAGCAGCGCCACGCCGGTCGGAGAGCAGTACTTC
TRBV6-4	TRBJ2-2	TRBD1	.	CASSLGGESGELFF	TGTGCCAGCAGTCTAGGGGGCGAATCCGGGGAGCTGTTTTTT
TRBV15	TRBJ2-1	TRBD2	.	CATSPSPGLASEQFF	TGTGCCACCAGCCCAAGCCCGGGACTAGCGTCTGAGCAGTTCTTC
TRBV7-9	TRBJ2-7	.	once	CASSRLAPYEQYF	TGTGCCAGCAGCCGACTCGCCCCCTACGAGCAGTACTTC
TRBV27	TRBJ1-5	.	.	CASSLIGNQPQHF	TGTGCCAGCAGTTTAATCGGGAATCAGCCCCAGCATTTT
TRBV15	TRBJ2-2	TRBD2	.	CATSRVRREREGLRSPGELFF	TGTGCCACCAGCAGAGTCCGGAGGGAGCGGGAGGGCCTTCGGTCTCCCGGGGAGCTGTTTTTT
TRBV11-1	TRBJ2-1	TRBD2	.	CASSLGREVNEQFF	TGTGCCAGCAGCTTAGGGCGGGAGGTAAATGAGCAGTTCTTC
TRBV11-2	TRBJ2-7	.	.	CASSFSGTETYEQYF	TGTGCCAGCAGCTTCTCCGGGACGGAAACCTACGAGCAGTACTTC
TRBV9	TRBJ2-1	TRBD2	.	CASSELAGGYNEQFF	TGTGCCAGCAGCGAACTAGCGGGCGGGTACAATGAGCAGTTCTTC